Listed below are T cell receptor beta chains from one sample, sequenced in a study of T cell changes during pregnancy in multiple sclerosis. Sequenced by immunoSEQ multiplex PCR; TCRdb stores in-frame clones only, minus some. The table has under 75,000 clones, 75% to 95% seen once. The sample in question was peripheral blood, obtained in the first trimester of pregnancy. All receptors come from a female donor with multiple sclerosis, enrolled in a pregnancy study. The CDR3 runs from the conserved cysteine through the conserved F or W. D genes are given only for firm matches. Only part of the rows carry a size: once, few, many, or a class if the clone is expanded.

V gene: TRBV27; D gene: TRBD1; clone size: -; J gene: TRBJ1-2; CDR3 length: 14; CDR3 DNA: TGTGCCAGCAGTAGGGGACAGTCTAACTATGGCTACACCTTC; CDR3 protein: CASSRGQSNYGYTF
V gene: TRBV7-2; D gene: TRBD1; clone size: -; J gene: TRBJ2-7; CDR3 length: 17; CDR3 DNA: TGTGCCAGCAGCCGACAAACCGGGACAGGGAGAAGCTACGAGCAGTACTTC; CDR3 protein: CASSRQTGTGRSYEQYF
V gene: TRBV5-1; D gene: -; clone size: -; J gene: TRBJ1-1; CDR3 length: 16; CDR3 DNA: TGCGCCAGCAGCTTGCAGGGATTCAGCCGAAACACTGAAGCTTTCTTT; CDR3 protein: CASSLQGFSRNTEAFF
V gene: TRBV2; D gene: TRBD1; clone size: -; J gene: TRBJ2-5; CDR3 length: 17; CDR3 DNA: TGTGCCAGCAGGGCCCGTCCCGGGACAGGGATAGGGGAGACCCAGTACTTC; CDR3 protein: CASRARPGTGIGETQYF
V gene: TRBV5-6; D gene: -; clone size: -; J gene: TRBJ2-3; CDR3 length: 14; CDR3 DNA: TGTGCCAGCAGCTTGGGGACTAGCACAGATACGCAGTATTTT; CDR3 protein: CASSLGTSTDTQYF
V gene: TRBV2; D gene: TRBD1; clone size: -; J gene: TRBJ2-7; CDR3 length: 13; CDR3 DNA: TGTGCCAGCAGTGGGACAGGGAACTACGAGCAGTACTTC; CDR3 protein: CASSGTGNYEQYF
V gene: TRBV30; D gene: TRBD2; clone size: -; J gene: TRBJ2-7; CDR3 length: 14; CDR3 DNA: TGTGCCTGGAGTGTGGGAGGGACTAGCGGCGAGCAGTACTTC; CDR3 protein: CAWSVGGTSGEQYF
V gene: TRBV30; D gene: TRBD1; clone size: -; J gene: TRBJ1-2; CDR3 length: 13; CDR3 DNA: TGTGCCTGGAACCGCCAGGGGGCTGTTGGCTACACCTTC; CDR3 protein: CAWNRQGAVGYTF
V gene: TRBV6-1; D gene: -; clone size: -; J gene: TRBJ1-1; CDR3 length: 14; CDR3 DNA: TGTGCCAGCAGTTTGATCCCGGTGAACACTGAAGCTTTCTTT; CDR3 protein: CASSLIPVNTEAFF
V gene: TRBV5-1; D gene: -; clone size: -; J gene: TRBJ1-1; CDR3 length: 15; CDR3 DNA: TGCGCCAGCAGCCCCCAGGGGAGTCGGAACACTGAAGCTTTCTTT; CDR3 protein: CASSPQGSRNTEAFF
V gene: TRBV6-1; D gene: -; clone size: -; J gene: TRBJ1-4; CDR3 length: 14; CDR3 DNA: TGTGCCAGCAGTTCAGGGGCGGGCAATGAAAAACTGTTTTTT; CDR3 protein: CASSSGAGNEKLFF
V gene: TRBV6-5; D gene: TRBD2; clone size: -; J gene: TRBJ2-1; CDR3 length: 16; CDR3 DNA: TGTGCCAGCAGTTACTTGAGCGGGATTGGCATTAATGAGCAGTTCTTC; CDR3 protein: CASSYLSGIGINEQFF
V gene: TRBV5-5; D gene: -; clone size: -; J gene: TRBJ1-2; CDR3 length: 12; CDR3 DNA: TGTGCCAGCAGCGCGACAGTCTATGGCTACACCTTC; CDR3 protein: CASSATVYGYTF
V gene: TRBV5-4; D gene: TRBD1; clone size: -; J gene: TRBJ1-1; CDR3 length: 15; CDR3 DNA: TGTGCCAGCAGCCTACCTGGACAGGGAGGTACTGAAGCTTTCTTT; CDR3 protein: CASSLPGQGGTEAFF
V gene: TRBV29-1; D gene: TRBD1; clone size: -; J gene: TRBJ1-5; CDR3 length: 13; CDR3 DNA: TGCAGCGTCGCTGACAGGGGAGATCAGCCCCAGCATTTT; CDR3 protein: CSVADRGDQPQHF
V gene: TRBV19; D gene: -; clone size: few; J gene: TRBJ1-6; CDR3 length: 13; CDR3 DNA: TGTGCCAGTACCCCGGGGGTTGCTTCACCCCTCCACTTT; CDR3 protein: CASTPGVASPLHF
V gene: TRBV7-6; D gene: -; clone size: -; J gene: TRBJ1-4; CDR3 length: 14; CDR3 DNA: TGTGCCAGCAGCTTCAGCGGTCCTAATGAAAAACTGTTTTTT; CDR3 protein: CASSFSGPNEKLFF
V gene: TRBV13; D gene: -; clone size: -; J gene: TRBJ2-3; CDR3 length: 13; CDR3 DNA: TGTGCCAGCAGCTTCCCCCCCTTCTATACGCAGTATTTT; CDR3 protein: CASSFPPFYTQYF
V gene: TRBV6-5; D gene: TRBD1; clone size: -; J gene: TRBJ2-5; CDR3 length: 15; CDR3 DNA: TGTGCCAGTCAACCCGGGACAGGGCTTGGTGGGACCCAGTACTTC; CDR3 protein: CASQPGTGLGGTQYF
V gene: TRBV2; D gene: -; clone size: -; J gene: TRBJ1-2; CDR3 length: 14; CDR3 DNA: TGTGCCAGCAGTGAAGGCGGAGTTAACTATGGCTACACCTTC; CDR3 protein: CASSEGGVNYGYTF
V gene: TRBV30; D gene: -; clone size: -; J gene: TRBJ1-3; CDR3 length: 12; CDR3 DNA: TGTGCCTGGAGTGTCCGTGGAAACACCATATATTTT; CDR3 protein: CAWSVRGNTIYF
V gene: TRBV9; D gene: -; clone size: once; J gene: TRBJ2-3; CDR3 length: 15; CDR3 DNA: TGTGCCAGCAGCGTAGAAGCATCGGGCACAGATACGCAGTATTTT; CDR3 protein: CASSVEASGTDTQYF
V gene: TRBV9; D gene: -; clone size: -; J gene: TRBJ1-1; CDR3 length: 17; CDR3 DNA: TGTGCCAGCAGCGTAGAGGTAGGGGCTGGGGAAAACACTGAAGCTTTCTTT; CDR3 protein: CASSVEVGAGENTEAFF
V gene: TRBV19; D gene: -; clone size: few; J gene: TRBJ1-5; CDR3 length: 15; CDR3 DNA: TGTGCCAGTAAGAGCCCCGACAGGACTAATCAGCCCCAGCATTTT; CDR3 protein: CASKSPDRTNQPQHF
V gene: TRBV6-5; D gene: -; clone size: -; J gene: TRBJ1-3; CDR3 length: 13; CDR3 DNA: TGTGCCAGCAGAAAGGACATTGGAAACACCATATATTTT; CDR3 protein: CASRKDIGNTIYF
V gene: TRBV9; D gene: -; clone size: once; J gene: TRBJ1-3; CDR3 length: 16; CDR3 DNA: TGTGCCAGCAGCGTATCAGGTCTTAGCTCTGGAAACACCATATATTTT; CDR3 protein: CASSVSGLSSGNTIYF
V gene: TRBV2; D gene: TRBD1; clone size: -; J gene: TRBJ1-1; CDR3 length: 15; CDR3 DNA: TGTGCCAGCAGGGCAGTAGGGGGCATTAACACTGAAGCTTTCTTT; CDR3 protein: CASRAVGGINTEAFF
V gene: TRBV5-4; D gene: -; clone size: -; J gene: TRBJ2-7; CDR3 length: 14; CDR3 DNA: TGTGCCAGCAGCTTGCGGCAAGGAGTCCACGAGCAGTACTTC; CDR3 protein: CASSLRQGVHEQYF
V gene: TRBV7-9; D gene: TRBD2; clone size: once; J gene: TRBJ2-5; CDR3 length: 16; CDR3 DNA: TGTGCCAGCAGAACCTCTAGCGGAAATCCTCAAGAGACCCAGTACTTC; CDR3 protein: CASRTSSGNPQETQYF
V gene: TRBV5-4; D gene: -; clone size: -; J gene: TRBJ2-2; CDR3 length: 14; CDR3 DNA: TGTGCCAGCGGCCCCCAAAAGAACACCGGGGAGCTGTTTTTT; CDR3 protein: CASGPQKNTGELFF
V gene: TRBV29-1; D gene: TRBD2; clone size: once; J gene: TRBJ2-3; CDR3 length: 13; CDR3 DNA: TGCAGCGTGGGCGGGGGGGCCCGAGATACGCAGTATTTT; CDR3 protein: CSVGGGARDTQYF
V gene: TRBV7-9; D gene: -; clone size: -; J gene: TRBJ2-3; CDR3 length: 13; CDR3 DNA: TGTGCCAGCAGCTTAGTTCCGGGGAATACGCAGTATTTT; CDR3 protein: CASSLVPGNTQYF
V gene: TRBV10-2; D gene: -; clone size: -; J gene: TRBJ1-1; CDR3 length: 14; CDR3 DNA: TGCGCCAGCAGTGAAGACTTGAGGGCCACTGAAGCTTTCTTT; CDR3 protein: CASSEDLRATEAFF
V gene: TRBV5-1; D gene: -; clone size: -; J gene: TRBJ1-2; CDR3 length: 16; CDR3 DNA: TGCGCCAGCAGCTTCAGAACGGACGGAGGGTCGGGGGGCTACACCTTC; CDR3 protein: CASSFRTDGGSGGYTF
V gene: TRBV6-1; D gene: -; clone size: -; J gene: TRBJ2-2; CDR3 length: 17; CDR3 DNA: TGTGCCAGCAGTGAAAATCCCGGGACAACGAACACCGGGGAGCTGTTTTTT; CDR3 protein: CASSENPGTTNTGELFF
V gene: TRBV18; D gene: -; clone size: -; J gene: TRBJ1-1; CDR3 length: 13; CDR3 DNA: TGTGCCAGCTCACCCACACGACAGGCTGAAGCTTTCTTT; CDR3 protein: CASSPTRQAEAFF
V gene: TRBV19; D gene: -; clone size: -; J gene: TRBJ1-4; CDR3 length: 15; CDR3 DNA: TGTGCCAGTAGTACCCAGGTCTCGACTAATGAAAAACTGTTTTTT; CDR3 protein: CASSTQVSTNEKLFF
V gene: TRBV28; D gene: -; clone size: -; J gene: TRBJ1-5; CDR3 length: 15; CDR3 DNA: TGTGCCAGCAGTTTCGGGGGTCAGAGCAATCAGCCCCAGCATTTT; CDR3 protein: CASSFGGQSNQPQHF
V gene: TRBV9; D gene: TRBD1; clone size: -; J gene: TRBJ2-2; CDR3 length: 18; CDR3 DNA: TGTGCCAGCAGCTCACGCCGGGACAGGGGACCGAACACCGGGGAGCTGTTTTTT; CDR3 protein: CASSSRRDRGPNTGELFF
V gene: TRBV13; D gene: TRBD2; clone size: -; J gene: TRBJ2-3; CDR3 length: 18; CDR3 DNA: TGTGCCAGCAGCTTAGAGGGACTAGCGGGGGGAGTCACAGATACGCAGTATTTT; CDR3 protein: CASSLEGLAGGVTDTQYF
V gene: TRBV29-1; D gene: TRBD2; clone size: -; J gene: TRBJ2-4; CDR3 length: 12; CDR3 DNA: TGCAGCGTTGCCCGGGGGGGAAACATTCAGTACTTC; CDR3 protein: CSVARGGNIQYF
V gene: TRBV7-2; D gene: TRBD1; clone size: -; J gene: TRBJ1-1; CDR3 length: 16; CDR3 DNA: TGTGCCAGCAGTTCCCAGGGGGCGAGAATGAACACTGAAGCTTTCTTT; CDR3 protein: CASSSQGARMNTEAFF
V gene: TRBV6-1; D gene: -; clone size: -; J gene: TRBJ2-5; CDR3 length: 14; CDR3 DNA: TGTGCCAGCACAATTACCGGGACACTTACGGAGCAGTACTTC; CDR3 protein: CASTITGTLTEQYF
V gene: TRBV28; D gene: TRBD1; clone size: -; J gene: TRBJ1-1; CDR3 length: 18; CDR3 DNA: TGTGCCAGCAGGCCCTGGACAGGGGGCAGAAAGGGGAACACTGAAGCTTTCTTT; CDR3 protein: CASRPWTGGRKGNTEAFF
V gene: TRBV30; D gene: -; clone size: -; J gene: TRBJ2-4; CDR3 length: 13; CDR3 DNA: TGTGCCTGGAGTCGGAGGCAGTTGGGCATTCAGTACTTC; CDR3 protein: CAWSRRQLGIQYF
V gene: TRBV18; D gene: -; clone size: -; J gene: TRBJ2-2; CDR3 length: 14; CDR3 DNA: TGTGCCAGCTCACCACCGGCAGGGAATGGGGAGCTGTTTTTT; CDR3 protein: CASSPPAGNGELFF
V gene: TRBV15; D gene: -; clone size: once; J gene: TRBJ1-5; CDR3 length: 14; CDR3 DNA: TGTGCCACCCGAGCGCAGTTAAGCAATCAGCCCCAGCATTTT; CDR3 protein: CATRAQLSNQPQHF
V gene: TRBV30; D gene: -; clone size: -; J gene: TRBJ2-2; CDR3 length: 18; CDR3 DNA: TGTGCCTGGAGTGTAGGTTTGTTCTCAGGGACGAACACCGGGGAGCTGTTTTTT; CDR3 protein: CAWSVGLFSGTNTGELFF
V gene: TRBV15; D gene: TRBD1; clone size: -; J gene: TRBJ2-3; CDR3 length: 14; CDR3 DNA: TGTGCCACCAGCAGAGTCGGGACAGCAGATACGCAGTATTTT; CDR3 protein: CATSRVGTADTQYF
V gene: TRBV19; D gene: -; clone size: -; J gene: TRBJ1-1; CDR3 length: 13; CDR3 DNA: TGTGCCAGTAGTATGGGGCGCGACACTGAAGCTTTCTTT; CDR3 protein: CASSMGRDTEAFF